This record concerns one T cell receptor (beta chain) sequence. The target antigen is unknown. Some clones are missing from TCRdb's copy, which holds only in-frame ones; the method was immunoSEQ multiplex PCR. This table holds a few hundred thousand clones, 95% to 96% found once. These data belong to a study of shared clonotypes between healthy human individuals. Overall study context: For every donor, three CD4 naive, three CD4 memory, two CD8 naive and one CD8 memory plates were used.

Selected positively for CCR7 and CD45RO-negative, naive CD8 cells excluded terminally differentiated effector memory CD45RA+ cells. In germline, CDR1 is MGHRA, CDR2 YSYEKL. The CDR3 consists of 14 residues. V shed 4 bases, J shed 6 bases, and the junction held 9 bases outside the gene matches. General study points: Non-shared clonotypes had lower generation probabilities than those shared by all four donors.

The sequence came from a woman in her 30s in good health. The chain is built from TRBV4-1 and TRBJ2-7; 7 positions agree with TRBD1. Specimen: naive CD8+ T cells sorted from blood. The CDR3 loop is CASSRRDSLAEQYF. CDR3 nucleotides: TGCGCCAGCAGCCGCCGGGACAGTCTTGCCGAGCAGTACTTC.